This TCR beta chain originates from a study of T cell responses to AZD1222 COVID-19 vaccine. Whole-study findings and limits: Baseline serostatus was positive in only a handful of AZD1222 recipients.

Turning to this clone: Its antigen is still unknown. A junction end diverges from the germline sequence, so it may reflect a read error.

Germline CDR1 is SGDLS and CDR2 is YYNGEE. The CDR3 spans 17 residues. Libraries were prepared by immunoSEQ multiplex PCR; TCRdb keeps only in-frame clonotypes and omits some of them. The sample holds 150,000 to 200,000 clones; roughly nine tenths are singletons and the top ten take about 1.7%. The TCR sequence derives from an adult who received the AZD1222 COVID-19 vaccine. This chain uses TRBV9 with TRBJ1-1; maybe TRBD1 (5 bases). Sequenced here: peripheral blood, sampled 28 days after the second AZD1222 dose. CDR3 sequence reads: CASSPRQKLGGNAEAFF. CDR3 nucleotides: TGTGCCAGCAGCCCCCGACAGAAATTAGGAGGGAACGCTGAAGCTTTCTTT.